These 4 T cell receptor beta chains originate from one sample sequenced in a study of blood T cell repertoires in COVID-19. TCRdb's copy holds only in-frame clones and misses some; the assay was immunoSEQ multiplex PCR. The sample contains approximately 300,000 clones, about 90% of which appear only once. Sequenced: peripheral blood. Receptors were obtained from a young man with active or convalescent COVID-19.

V and J are TRBV10-3 and TRBJ2-7; TRBD2 matches at 12 bases. The CDR3 loop spans 15 amino acids. The junction had 6 bases not matched to a gene; V was cut back by 3 bases and J by 6 bases. CDR1 and CDR2 (germline): ENHRY, SYGVKD. The CDR3 region has the DNA TGTGCCATCAGTGAACAGGCTAGCGGGGGGGCCGAGCAGTACTTC. It yields the protein CAISEQASGGAEQYF.

This chain links TRBV28 with TRBJ1-6, with D perhaps matching TRBD1 (5 bases). This CDR3 has 14 residues. V was shortened by 4 bases and J by 5 bases, with 9 bases between the two germline ends. Germline V lookup: CDR1 MDHEN, CDR2 SYDVKM. CDR3 DNA: TGTGCCAGCAGTTCGGCAGGGCATAATTCACCCCTCCACTTT. Amino acids: CASSSAGHNSPLHF.

V and J are TRBV7-9 and TRBJ1-4; TRBD1 matches 7 bases. J gave up 3 bases and V 5 bases, and 6 bases lay outside the gene matches. Germline V lookup: CDR1 SEHNR, CDR2 FQNEAQ (reference sequence). CDR3 length: 15 amino acids. CDR3 nucleotide sequence: TGTGCCAGCAGCCCGCTCACAGGGGCTAATGAAAAACTGTTTTTT. It codes for CASSPLTGANEKLFF.

The chain couples TRBV3-1 (or the pseudogene TRBV3-2) to TRBJ2-2; TRBD2 might be the D (6 bases). The V gene lost 7 bases and the J gene lost 4 bases, with 10 bases spanning the gap. This CDR3 region has 13 residues. Germline V lookup: CDR1 LGHDT, CDR2 YNNKEL (reference sequence). CDR3 in DNA: TGTGCCAGCACTGTCGGGAGCACCGGGGAGCTGTTTTTT. It codes for CASTVGSTGELFF.